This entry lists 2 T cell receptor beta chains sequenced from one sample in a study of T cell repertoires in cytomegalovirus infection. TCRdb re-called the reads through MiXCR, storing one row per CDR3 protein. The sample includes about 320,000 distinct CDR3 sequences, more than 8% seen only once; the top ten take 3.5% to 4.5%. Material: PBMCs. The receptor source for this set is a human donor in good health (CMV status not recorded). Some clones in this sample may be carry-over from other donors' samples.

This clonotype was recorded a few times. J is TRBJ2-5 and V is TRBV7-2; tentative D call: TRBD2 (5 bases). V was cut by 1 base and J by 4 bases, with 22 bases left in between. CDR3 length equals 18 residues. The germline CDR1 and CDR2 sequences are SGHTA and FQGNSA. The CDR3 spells CASSLGTKPGPEGETQYF. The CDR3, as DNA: TGTGCCAGCAGCTTAGGAACTAAACCGGGCCCAGAGGGAGAGACCCAGTACTTC. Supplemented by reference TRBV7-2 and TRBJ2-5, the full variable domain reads GAGVSQSPSNKVTEKGKDVELRCDPISGHTALYWYRQSLGQGLEFLIYFQGNSAPDKSGLPSDRFSAERTGGSVSTLTIQRTQQEDSAVYLCASSLGTKPGPEGETQYFGPGTRLLVL.

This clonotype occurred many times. CDR3 sequence (DNA): TGCGCCAGCAAGGAACTAGCGGGGGCCAAAGCAGATACGCAGTATTTT. This encodes CASKELAGAKADTQYF. The J gene is TRBJ2-3, the V gene TRBV5-1; TRBD2 matches 11 bases. The V gene's germline CDR1 is SGHRS and CDR2 YFSETQ. The CDR3 extends over 16 amino acids. Trimming at V came to 6 bases and at J to 4 bases, leaving 10 bases not matched to a gene.